The present entry profiles one TCR beta chain with its context. These data are taken from a study of blood T cell repertoires in COVID-19. Study-wide background: Sources were T cells, B-cell-depleted T cells, or PBMCs; the material itself was cDNA or gDNA.

The CDR3 contains 16 residues. Germline CDR1 reads SGHKS; CDR2 reads YYEKEE (reference sequence). The V segment lost 3 bases and the J segment 4 bases; nucleotides outside the gene matches: 5. Here immunoSEQ multiplex PCR was the method, and the copy in TCRdb shows in-frame clones only, minus some. The data contain some 190,000 clones, 80% of them singletons. The sequenced sample consisted of PBMCs or T cells enriched from blood (not recorded which). The chain couples TRBV5-5 to TRBJ2-1, with TRBD2 matching 12 bases. The sequence came from a man younger than 45 with acute COVID-19. The CDR3 DNA reads TGTGCCAGCAGCTCAAAACTAGCGGGGGGATACAATGAGCAGTTCTTC. Its protein product is CASSSKLAGGYNEQFF.